These 4 T cell receptor beta chains originate from one sample sequenced in a study of early T cells in non-severe SARS-CoV-2 infection. A single record per CDR3 protein comes from TCRdb applying MiXCR to the 5' RACE reads. The table shows roughly 26,000 distinct CDR3 sequences, with approximately 5.1% occurring only once. Specimen: whole blood. The receptors were sampled from an adult who was a healthcare worker with PCR-confirmed SARS-CoV-2 infection or an uninfected control (not recorded which).

This clonotype was recorded at least ten times. This sequence joins TRBV6-5 and TRBJ2-1; 8 bases are shared with TRBD2. The germline V gene encodes CDR1 MNHEY and CDR2 SVGAGI. The V and J ends lost 5 bases and 7 bases, in that order; junction bases with no gene match: 7. The CDR3 contains 14 residues. CDR3 protein: CASSIAGLANEQFF. CDR3 coding DNA: TGTGCCAGCAGTATAGCGGGGCTCGCGAATGAGCAGTTCTTC.

This clonotype was observed at least ten times. The rearrangement uses TRBV7-2 and TRBJ1-6, with D possibly matching TRBD1 (6 bases). Trimming stripped 6 bases from V and 7 bases from J, with 13 bases between. Looked up from germline, CDR1 is SGHTA and CDR2 is FQGNSA. This CDR3 is built from 14 residues. The CDR3 loop is CASRSKGGNSPLHF. As DNA, the CDR3 is TGTGCCAGCAGATCAAAAGGGGGGAATTCACCCCTCCACTTT.

This clonotype was recorded a few times. This sequence joins TRBV12-3 or TRBV12-4 and TRBJ2-1; D is unclear. The V gene lost 5 bases and the J gene lost 9 bases, with 14 bases spanning the gap. The CDR3 is made up of 13 amino acids. In nucleotides, the CDR3 is TGTGCCAGCAGTCCCTCCCGTCCTAGTGAGCAGTTCTTC. This codes for CASSPSRPSEQFF.

This clonotype was found many times. The V call is TRBV12-3 or TRBV12-4, the J call TRBJ2-7; TRBD2 agrees at 9 bases. V lost 5 bases, J lost 7 bases, and 9 bases stayed unmatched. This CDR3 comprises 14 residues. CDR3 sequence reads: CASSPAGGRSEQYF. The CDR3 DNA follows: TGTGCCAGCAGTCCAGCGGGGGGACGGTCGGAGCAGTACTTC.